This section outlines one T cell receptor beta chain sequence together with its context. Vbeta (60) and Jbeta (13) primers were used in the PCR. TCRdb's table, derived via immunoSEQ multiplex PCR, lists solely in-frame clones and lacks some. The repertoire consists of about 160,000 clones, with about three quarters occurring once and the leading ten covering 2.6%. This entry is derived from a study of cytomegalovirus exposure and HLA in healthy donors. Per germline, CDR1 SGHDN and CDR2 FVKESK. This CDR3 has 17 residues. Trimming stripped 1 base from V and 4 bases from J, with 19 bases between. This rearrangement joins TRBV14 to TRBJ2-5, with D possibly TRBD1 on 5 matching bases. The sample consisted of PBMCs. The receptor's source is a woman in her thirties or forties in good health and CMV-seropositive. CDR3 DNA: TGTGCCAGCAGCCAAGCTTTGGGCGCAGGGTTAAGAGAGACCCAGTACTTC. Translating it yields CASSQALGAGLRETQYF.